This TCR beta chain was obtained from a study of blood T cell repertoires in COVID-19. Study information: Samples taken during acute and convalescent COVID-19 were collected in the United States, Italy and Spain. PBMCs, B-cell-depleted T cells, or T cells provided the cDNA or gDNA that made up the material.

Methods used by the authors: The authors estimated nucleated cell counts from reference gene primer amplification. Profiling relied on immunoSEQ multiplex PCR, and the TCRdb table lists in-frame clones only, not all of them. The D gene and trimming were derived from the DNA, and the V and J assignments and clone size from that table. The repertoire has 80,000 to 100,000 clones, about 89% of them found once; the top ten carry roughly 1.8%. The sequence was collected from a human donor with active COVID-19. The donor label of this sample is uncertain. Source material: peripheral blood.

The CDR3 sequence is CASSLIRWGDRAETQYF. The CDR3, as DNA: TGTGCCAGCAGTTTAATTCGCTGGGGGGACAGGGCAGAGACCCAGTACTTC. The chain carries TRBV28 and TRBJ2-5; 9 bases are a match to TRBD1. The CDR3 contains 17 residues. The trim removed 2 bases at V and 4 bases at J, leaving 11 bases unmatched. From germline, CDR1 is MDHEN and CDR2 SYDVKM.